This T cell receptor beta chain was observed in a study of T cell responses to AZD1222 COVID-19 vaccine. Study conclusions and caveats: Within unmutated variant regions lay the reported targets of nearly half of spike-specific TCRs. After two AZD1222 doses, spike-specific TCR breadth and depth rose versus day 0.

Germline CDR1 reads SGHRS; CDR2 reads YFSETQ. This CDR3 is built from 14 residues. Trimming took off 0 bases at V and 4 bases at J, with 10 bases between the two ends. For this clone: Its target is not known. This sample also contains other DNA sequences that code for the same CDR3.

The method was immunoSEQ multiplex PCR; TCRdb's version includes in-frame clones alone and lacks a portion of them. Of 85,000 to 100,000 clones listed, roughly 89% are singletons. This TCR was recovered from an adult who received the AZD1222 COVID-19 vaccine. The starting material was peripheral blood, obtained 28 days after the second AZD1222 dose. J is TRBJ2-5 and V is TRBV5-1, with a tentative D call TRBD2 (6 bases). CDR3 sequence reads: CASSLALAGETQYF. In DNA, the CDR3 is TGCGCCAGCAGCTTGGCACTAGCCGGAGAGACCCAGTACTTC. The full variable domain, with the rest looked up from reference TRBV5-1 and TRBJ2-5, is KAGVTQTPRYLIKTRGQQVTLSCSPISGHRSVSWYQQTPGQGLQFLFEYFSETQRNKGNFPGRFSGRQFSNSRSEMNVSTLELGDSALYLCASSLALAGETQYFGPGTRLLVL.